The rows below give T cell receptor beta chains drawn from one sample of a study of siplizumab effects on memory and regulatory T cells. Repertoires were generated with immunoSEQ multiplex PCR, while TCRdb's copy carries only in-frame clones and drops some. The sample lists approximately 100,000 clones, around 90% occurring once. The sample consisted of CD4+ T cells sorted from blood. These receptors originate from a human donor in good health. Some clones in this sample may be carry-over from other donors' samples. The CDR3 runs from the conserved cysteine through the conserved F or W. A D gene is named only where the DNA matches it firmly. Only some rows state a clone size, as once, few, many or a class for expanded clones.

d_gene: NA
j_gene: TRBJ2-3
v_gene: TRBV19
abundance: NA
CDR3aa: CASSMSRERGDTQYF
CDR3nt: TGTGCCAGTAGTATGAGCCGGGAGAGGGGAGATACGCAGTATTTT

d_gene: TRBD1
j_gene: TRBJ2-1
v_gene: TRBV10-3
abundance: NA
CDR3aa: CAISEGTGGYNEQFF
CDR3nt: TGTGCCATCAGTGAAGGGACAGGCGGTTACAATGAGCAGTTCTTC

d_gene: TRBD2
j_gene: TRBJ2-1
v_gene: TRBV7-3
abundance: NA
CDR3aa: CASSPGTSGTQFF
CDR3nt: TGTGCCAGCAGCCCCGGGACTAGCGGGACCCAGTTCTTC

d_gene: TRBD2
j_gene: TRBJ2-1
v_gene: TRBV12-5
abundance: once
CDR3aa: CASGLARTSDEQFF
CDR3nt: TGTGCTAGTGGTTTGGCCAGGACTAGCGATGAGCAGTTCTTC

d_gene: NA
j_gene: TRBJ1-2
v_gene: TRBV28
abundance: NA
CDR3aa: CASSLYPIRTAGKGYTF
CDR3nt: TGTGCCAGCAGTTTATACCCTATTAGGACAGCCGGGAAAGGCTACACCTTC

d_gene: NA
j_gene: TRBJ1-5
v_gene: TRBV2
abundance: NA
CDR3aa: CASKGQGDQPQHF
CDR3nt: TGTGCCAGCAAGGGGCAGGGCGATCAGCCCCAGCATTTT

d_gene: NA
j_gene: TRBJ2-1
v_gene: TRBV19
abundance: NA
CDR3aa: CASSHREWEQFF
CDR3nt: TGTGCCAGTAGCCACAGGGAATGGGAGCAGTTCTTC

d_gene: TRBD2
j_gene: TRBJ2-1
v_gene: TRBV19
abundance: NA
CDR3aa: CASSISSGSFNEQFF
CDR3nt: TGTGCCAGTAGTATTAGTAGCGGGAGTTTCAATGAGCAGTTCTTC

d_gene: TRBD2
j_gene: TRBJ2-5
v_gene: TRBV23-1
abundance: NA
CDR3aa: CAKLGLGLAVQETQYF
CDR3nt: TGCGCCAAACTGGGATTAGGACTAGCGGTCCAAGAGACCCAGTACTTC

d_gene: NA
j_gene: TRBJ2-7
v_gene: TRBV5-1
abundance: few
CDR3aa: CASSAAPERGLTEQYF
CDR3nt: TGCGCCAGCAGCGCCGCTCCAGAGAGAGGACTCACCGAGCAGTACTTC

d_gene: NA
j_gene: TRBJ2-5
v_gene: TRBV21-1
abundance: NA
CDR3aa: CASSKARFKETQYF
CDR3nt: TGTGCCAGCAGCAAAGCAAGATTCAAAGAGACCCAGTACTTC

d_gene: TRBD1
j_gene: TRBJ2-3
v_gene: TRBV7-6
abundance: NA
CDR3aa: CASSLAGTAGFLTDTQYF
CDR3nt: TGTGCCAGCAGCTTAGCCGGGACAGCAGGTTTCCTCACAGATACGCAGTATTTT

d_gene: NA
j_gene: TRBJ2-5
v_gene: TRBV7-9
abundance: few
CDR3aa: CASSGSGGDETQYF
CDR3nt: TGTGCCAGCAGCGGTAGCGGAGGGGACGAGACCCAGTACTTC

d_gene: TRBD2
j_gene: TRBJ2-1
v_gene: TRBV19
abundance: once
CDR3aa: CASSTPLAGTAEQFF
CDR3nt: TGTGCCAGTAGTACTCCACTAGCGGGAACAGCTGAGCAGTTCTTC

d_gene: NA
j_gene: TRBJ2-6
v_gene: TRBV5-4
abundance: NA
CDR3aa: CASSLKGSGANVLTF
CDR3nt: TGTGCCAGCAGCTTGAAGGGATCTGGGGCCAACGTCCTGACTTTC

d_gene: TRBD2
j_gene: TRBJ2-7
v_gene: TRBV4-2
abundance: NA
CDR3aa: CASSQAPPGTSGADEGRPYEQYF
CDR3nt: TGTGCCAGCAGCCAAGCGCCGCCCGGGACTAGCGGGGCCGACGAGGGGCGGCCCTACGAGCAGTACTTC

d_gene: NA
j_gene: TRBJ2-3
v_gene: TRBV6-1
abundance: NA
CDR3aa: CASGFRSTDTQYF
CDR3nt: TGTGCCAGCGGATTCCGCTCCACAGATACGCAGTATTTT

d_gene: NA
j_gene: TRBJ2-3
v_gene: TRBV5-1
abundance: few
CDR3aa: CASSLEGRWGTDTQYF
CDR3nt: TGCGCCAGCAGCTTGGAGGGAAGGTGGGGCACAGATACGCAGTATTTT

d_gene: NA
j_gene: TRBJ1-5
v_gene: TRBV10-2
abundance: NA
CDR3aa: CASTAAGDQPQHF
CDR3nt: TGCGCCAGCACTGCAGCAGGGGATCAGCCCCAGCATTTT

d_gene: NA
j_gene: TRBJ1-4
v_gene: TRBV19
abundance: NA
CDR3aa: CASSVLRSPNEKLFF
CDR3nt: TGTGCCAGTAGTGTCCTCAGGAGCCCAAATGAAAAACTGTTTTTT

d_gene: TRBD1
j_gene: TRBJ2-7
v_gene: TRBV15
abundance: NA
CDR3aa: CATSREPGQSYEQYF
CDR3nt: TGTGCCACCAGCAGGGAACCGGGACAGAGCTACGAGCAGTACTTC

d_gene: TRBD1
j_gene: TRBJ1-6
v_gene: TRBV27
abundance: NA
CDR3aa: CASSFRGPNSPLHF
CDR3nt: TGTGCCAGCAGTTTCAGGGGGCCTAATTCACCCCTCCACTTT

d_gene: NA
j_gene: TRBJ2-5
v_gene: TRBV18
abundance: NA
CDR3aa: CASSPPSPGLLKETQYF
CDR3nt: TGTGCCAGCTCCCCACCGTCTCCGGGTCTTCTTAAAGAGACCCAGTACTTC

d_gene: TRBD2
j_gene: TRBJ2-7
v_gene: TRBV7-2
abundance: NA
CDR3aa: CASSLDTSGRLSEQYF
CDR3nt: TGTGCCAGCAGCTTAGACACTAGCGGGAGATTGTCCGAGCAGTACTTC

d_gene: NA
j_gene: TRBJ2-2
v_gene: TRBV2
abundance: NA
CDR3aa: CASGIYPGLNTGELFF
CDR3nt: TGTGCCAGCGGGATTTACCCGGGACTCAACACCGGGGAGCTGTTTTTT

d_gene: NA
j_gene: TRBJ1-2
v_gene: TRBV18
abundance: NA
CDR3aa: CASSPLGGNGYTF
CDR3nt: TGTGCCAGCTCACCCCTGGGAGGGAACGGCTACACCTTC

d_gene: NA
j_gene: TRBJ2-7
v_gene: TRBV2
abundance: NA
CDR3aa: CASSDRVRDGEQYF
CDR3nt: TGTGCCAGCAGTGATAGAGTTAGGGACGGCGAGCAGTACTTC

d_gene: TRBD1
j_gene: TRBJ2-7
v_gene: TRBV5-4
abundance: NA
CDR3aa: CASTPGTGRSYEQYF
CDR3nt: TGTGCCAGCACCCCCGGGACAGGACGCTCCTACGAGCAGTACTTC

d_gene: NA
j_gene: TRBJ2-6
v_gene: TRBV5-1
abundance: NA
CDR3aa: CASSIIPGANVLTF
CDR3nt: TGCGCCAGCAGCATCATCCCTGGGGCCAACGTCCTGACTTTC

d_gene: NA
j_gene: TRBJ1-5
v_gene: TRBV12-1
abundance: NA
CDR3aa: CASSWDYGGNQPQHF
CDR3nt: TGTGCCAGCAGCTGGGACTACGGTGGCAATCAGCCCCAGCATTTT

d_gene: NA
j_gene: TRBJ2-7
v_gene: TRBV7-9
abundance: NA
CDR3aa: CASSLPGTRKYEQYF
CDR3nt: TGTGCCAGCAGCTTACCGGGGACCAGAAAATACGAGCAGTACTTC

d_gene: NA
j_gene: TRBJ1-2
v_gene: TRBV6-6
abundance: NA
CDR3aa: CASSYGRAYGYTF
CDR3nt: TGTGCCAGCAGTTACGGCAGGGCTTATGGCTACACCTTC

d_gene: NA
j_gene: TRBJ1-1
v_gene: TRBV18
abundance: NA
CDR3aa: CASSIFEIADTEAFF
CDR3nt: TGTGCCAGCTCAATCTTTGAAATAGCGGACACTGAAGCTTTCTTT

d_gene: NA
j_gene: TRBJ1-2
v_gene: TRBV14
abundance: NA
CDR3aa: CASSQDSGGYTF
CDR3nt: TGTGCCAGCAGCCAAGATTCCGGGGGCTACACCTTC

d_gene: NA
j_gene: TRBJ2-3
v_gene: TRBV21-1
abundance: NA
CDR3aa: CARTSGGLKDTQYF
CDR3nt: TGTGCCAGAACTAGCGGGGGTCTTAAAGATACGCAGTATTTT

d_gene: TRBD2
j_gene: TRBJ2-7
v_gene: TRBV20-1
abundance: NA
CDR3aa: CSAYSGRGQYF
CDR3nt: TGCAGTGCTTACTCCGGGAGGGGGCAGTACTTC

d_gene: NA
j_gene: TRBJ2-5
v_gene: TRBV19
abundance: NA
CDR3aa: CASSIQTGIGETQYF
CDR3nt: TGTGCCAGTAGTATCCAAACAGGGATAGGAGAGACCCAGTACTTC

d_gene: NA
j_gene: TRBJ2-5
v_gene: TRBV7-9
abundance: NA
CDR3aa: CASSLETGRQETQYF
CDR3nt: TGTGCCAGCAGCTTAGAGACAGGGAGGCAAGAGACCCAGTACTTC

d_gene: TRBD2
j_gene: TRBJ2-3
v_gene: TRBV10-2
abundance: NA
CDR3aa: CASFAPAGGSAWADTQYF
CDR3nt: TGCGCCAGCTTTGCCCCAGCGGGAGGGTCCGCCTGGGCAGATACGCAGTATTTT

d_gene: NA
j_gene: TRBJ2-7
v_gene: TRBV21-1
abundance: once
CDR3aa: CASSWGALAGAGDEQYF
CDR3nt: TGTGCCAGCAGCTGGGGCGCACTAGCGGGAGCGGGCGACGAGCAGTACTTC

d_gene: NA
j_gene: TRBJ1-1
v_gene: TRBV2
abundance: NA
CDR3aa: CASSVRGSTEAFF
CDR3nt: TGTGCCAGCAGTGTCAGAGGGAGCACTGAAGCTTTCTTT

d_gene: TRBD2
j_gene: TRBJ2-3
v_gene: TRBV19
abundance: NA
CDR3aa: CASSVRLAGATDTQYF
CDR3nt: TGTGCCAGTAGTGTCCGACTAGCGGGAGCAACAGATACGCAGTATTTT

d_gene: TRBD1
j_gene: TRBJ2-7
v_gene: TRBV18
abundance: NA
CDR3aa: CASSPPGDRGYEQYF
CDR3nt: TGTGCCAGCTCACCCCCTGGGGACAGGGGTTACGAGCAGTACTTC

d_gene: NA
j_gene: TRBJ1-2
v_gene: TRBV19
abundance: NA
CDR3aa: CASSYPGGYTF
CDR3nt: TGTGCCAGTAGTTATCCGGGTGGCTACACCTTC

d_gene: NA
j_gene: TRBJ2-3
v_gene: TRBV6-5
abundance: NA
CDR3aa: CASSDWGDTQYF
CDR3nt: TGTGCCAGCAGTGACTGGGGTGATACGCAGTATTTT

d_gene: NA
j_gene: TRBJ1-2
v_gene: TRBV7-8
abundance: NA
CDR3aa: CASSLNLNYGYTF
CDR3nt: TGTGCCAGCAGCTTAAACCTGAACTATGGCTACACCTTC

d_gene: TRBD2
j_gene: TRBJ2-3
v_gene: TRBV27
abundance: NA
CDR3aa: CASSLGLAGAPSTDTQYF
CDR3nt: TGTGCCAGCAGTTTAGGGCTAGCGGGAGCCCCTAGCACAGATACGCAGTATTTT

d_gene: TRBD1
j_gene: TRBJ1-2
v_gene: TRBV15
abundance: NA
CDR3aa: CATSRADRGNYGYTF
CDR3nt: TGTGCCACCAGCAGAGCAGACAGGGGAAACTATGGCTACACCTTC

d_gene: TRBD1
j_gene: TRBJ1-1
v_gene: TRBV7-9
abundance: NA
CDR3aa: CASSVDRGQNTEAFF
CDR3nt: TGTGCCAGCAGCGTCGACAGGGGCCAGAACACTGAAGCTTTCTTT